This T cell receptor (beta chain) is drawn from a study of T cell repertoires in cytomegalovirus infection. Each CDR3 protein gets one entry after TCRdb re-called the reads with MiXCR. This table holds about 920,000 distinct CDR3 sequences, approximately 31% found once. CDR3 length equals 15 residues. CDR1 and CDR2 (germline): SEHNR, FQNEAQ (reference sequence). V lost 4 bases to trimming and J lost 4 bases, with 13 bases between them. Broader study findings: HLA-C-restricted CMV clonotypes gave the most frequent clonotype in two of eight donors.

With respect to this clonotype: Its cognate antigen is unknown.

This rearrangement joins TRBV7-9 to TRBJ2-2, with D perhaps TRBD1 (5 bases). The source is a human donor in good health (CMV status not recorded). Some clones in this sample may be carry-over from other donors' samples. This specimen consisted of cultured CD8+ T cells from PBMCs, obtained from culture after CMV antigen stimulation. Here the CDR3 reads CASSSAGRTTGELFF. The CDR3 coding sequence is TGTGCCAGCAGCTCCGCAGGGCGAACCACCGGGGAGCTGTTTTTT.